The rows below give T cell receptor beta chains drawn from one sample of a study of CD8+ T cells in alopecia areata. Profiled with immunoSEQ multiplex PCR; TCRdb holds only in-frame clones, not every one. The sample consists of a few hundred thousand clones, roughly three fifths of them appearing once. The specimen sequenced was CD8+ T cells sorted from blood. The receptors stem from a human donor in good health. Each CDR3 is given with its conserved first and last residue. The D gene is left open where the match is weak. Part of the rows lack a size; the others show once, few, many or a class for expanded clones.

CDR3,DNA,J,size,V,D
CASGLGHMGGNQPQHF,TGTGCTAGTGGTTTGGGTCATATGGGGGGCAATCAGCCCCAGCATTTT,TRBJ1-5,.,TRBV12-5,.
CASSDTDRQGLREQYF,TGTGCCAGCAGTGACACGGATCGACAGGGCCTCCGGGAGCAGTACTTC,TRBJ2-7,few,TRBV6-1,TRBD1
CSATQRGTQYF,TGCAGCGCAACACAGAGGGGAACTCAGTACTTC,TRBJ2-4,.,TRBV29-1,.
CATEQGGGTEAFF,TGTGCCACCGAACAGGGGGGAGGCACTGAAGCTTTCTTT,TRBJ1-1,.,TRBV15,TRBD1
CASSPTTYNEQFF,TGTGCCAGTAGCCCCACAACCTACAATGAGCAGTTCTTC,TRBJ2-1,.,TRBV19,.
CASSQGGRDNSPLHF,TGCGCCAGCAGCCAAGGAGGCAGGGATAATTCACCCCTCCACTTT,TRBJ1-6,.,TRBV4-1,.
CASSPSNGGELFF,TGCGCCAGCAGCCCGTCTAACGGGGGGGAACTGTTTTTT,TRBJ1-4,.,TRBV4-1,.
CASRLGQGANTGELFF,TGTGCCAGCAGACTAGGACAGGGGGCGAACACCGGGGAGCTGTTTTTT,TRBJ2-2,many,TRBV7-2,TRBD1
CSVVRGYTEAFF,TGCAGCGTTGTAAGGGGGTACACTGAAGCTTTCTTT,TRBJ1-1,.,TRBV29-1,.
CASSQARLDGTDTQYF,TGTGCCAGCAGCCAAGCCCGACTAGATGGCACAGATACGCAGTATTTT,TRBJ2-3,.,TRBV13,.
CASSLGPGPQHF,TGTGCCAGCAGCCTTGGGCCCGGGCCCCAGCATTTT,TRBJ1-5,.,TRBV6-5,.
CASSFEGLAGNHNEQFF,TGTGCCAGCAGCTTCGAGGGACTAGCGGGTAATCACAATGAGCAGTTCTTC,TRBJ2-1,.,TRBV13,TRBD2
CASSFQYNEQFF,TGTGCCAGCAGCTTCCAGTACAATGAGCAGTTCTTC,TRBJ2-1,many,TRBV7-2,.
CASSLRRVRGNTIYF,TGTGCCAGCAGCTTGAGGAGGGTGAGGGGAAACACCATATATTTT,TRBJ1-3,.,TRBV5-6,.
CASSGQQGDSGNQPQHF,TGTGCCAGCAGTGGACAACAGGGGGACAGCGGCAATCAGCCCCAGCATTTT,TRBJ1-5,few,TRBV2,TRBD1
CASSPPSGVEAFF,TGTGCCAGTAGTCCCCCCTCGGGGGTAGAGGCTTTCTTT,TRBJ1-1,few,TRBV19,.
CASSPRGRVDQPQHF,TGTGCCAGCAGTCCCCGGGGGAGGGTTGATCAGCCCCAGCATTTT,TRBJ1-5,.,TRBV27,.
CASSQESREKYF,TGTGCCAGCAGCCAAGAAAGTAGGGAAAAGTACTTC,TRBJ2-4,few,TRBV14,.
CASSRDPTGNSPLHF,TGTGCCAGCAGCCGGGATCCGACGGGGAATTCACCCCTCCACTTT,TRBJ1-6,.,TRBV5-6,.
CSGGDTGISGANVLTF,TGCAGCGGAGGTGATACAGGGATCAGTGGGGCCAACGTCCTGACTTTC,TRBJ2-6,.,TRBV29-1,.
CSVERGPEEKLFF,TGCAGCGTGGAAAGAGGGCCAGAAGAAAAACTGTTTTTT,TRBJ1-4,.,TRBV29-1,.
CASSLEGKNTEAFF,TGTGCCAGCAGTTTGGAAGGGAAGAACACTGAAGCTTTCTTT,TRBJ1-1,few,TRBV28,.
CASSYGTEAFF,TGTGCCAGCAGTTACGGCACTGAAGCTTTCTTT,TRBJ1-1,once,TRBV6-1,.
CSVVRPGGEAFF,TGCAGCGTTGTGAGGCCAGGGGGAGAAGCTTTCTTT,TRBJ1-1,.,TRBV29-1,TRBD1
CASSFLSGANTDTQYF,TGTGCCAGCAGCTTCCTTAGCGGGGCCAACACAGATACGCAGTATTTT,TRBJ2-3,.,TRBV7-9,TRBD2
CASSLNTGELFF,TGTGCCAGCAGCCTTAACACCGGGGAGCTGTTTTTT,TRBJ2-2,few,TRBV6-5,.
CSVVVGGHYNEQFF,TGCAGCGTTGTGGTCGGGGGGCACTACAATGAGCAGTTCTTC,TRBJ2-1,.,TRBV29-1,.
CASSLVGSHNEQFF,TGCGCCAGCAGCTTGGTCGGGAGTCACAATGAGCAGTTCTTC,TRBJ2-1,few,TRBV5-1,.
CASRTNERFYEQYF,TGTGCCAGCAGAACTAACGAGAGGTTCTACGAGCAGTACTTC,TRBJ2-7,few,TRBV6-5,.
CASSLEDRGFGQPQHF,TGTGCCAGCAGCTTAGAGGACAGGGGGTTTGGTCAGCCCCAGCATTTT,TRBJ1-5,.,TRBV7-8,TRBD1
CASSRSGYEQYF,TGTGCCAGTAGTCGTAGCGGATACGAGCAGTACTTC,TRBJ2-7,.,TRBV19,.
CASTEGGTVNYGYTF,TGTGCCAGCACCGAAGGAGGGACGGTAAACTATGGCTACACCTTC,TRBJ1-2,few,TRBV11-2,.
CASSVSRRTNYGYTF,TGTGCCAGCAGTGTTTCCAGGCGAACTAACTATGGCTACACCTTC,TRBJ1-2,.,TRBV2,.
CASRWGAEGYTF,TGTGCCAGCAGGTGGGGGGCGGAAGGCTACACCTTC,TRBJ1-2,.,TRBV25-1,.
CASSFGLSNQPQHF,TGTGCCAGCAGCTTTGGGTTGAGCAATCAGCCCCAGCATTTT,TRBJ1-5,.,TRBV27,.
CASSSGDPNYGYTF,TGTGCCAGCAGTTCCGGGGACCCTAACTATGGCTACACCTTC,TRBJ1-2,.,TRBV25-1,.
CASTRASQGAGELFF,TGTGCCAGCACTCGAGCCTCCCAGGGGGCCGGGGAGCTGTTTTTT,TRBJ2-2,.,TRBV5-4,TRBD1
CASSPRQGRDTEAFF,TGCGCCAGCAGCCCCCGACAGGGTCGGGACACTGAAGCTTTCTTT,TRBJ1-1,.,TRBV5-1,TRBD1
CAWRRVDYEQYF,TGTGCCTGGAGGAGGGTGGACTACGAGCAGTACTTC,TRBJ2-7,.,TRBV30,.
CASSENPVGEQFF,TGTGCCAGCAGCGAGAATCCCGTCGGTGAGCAGTTCTTC,TRBJ2-1,.,TRBV13,.
CASTPLAGGRDEQFF,TGTGCCAGCACCCCCCTAGCGGGGGGGCGTGATGAGCAGTTCTTC,TRBJ2-1,.,TRBV11-2,TRBD2
CASSSGFQPQHF,TGTGCCAGCAGCTCAGGGTTTCAGCCCCAGCATTTT,TRBJ1-5,.,TRBV7-9,.
CASSIHGSNQPQHF,TGTGCCAGTTCCATACACGGGTCAAATCAGCCCCAGCATTTT,TRBJ1-5,.,TRBV19,.
CASSQEGPGGANTQYF,TGTGCCAGCAGCCAAGAAGGGCCCGGGGGGGCAAATACGCAGTATTTT,TRBJ2-3,few,TRBV5-5,TRBD2
CASSETGSRFGGYTF,TGTGCCAGCAGTGAGACAGGGTCTCGTTTTGGTGGCTACACCTTC,TRBJ1-2,few,TRBV6-4,TRBD1
CASSLVVSRTDTQYF,TGTGCCAGCAGCTTAGTGGTCAGTCGCACAGATACGCAGTATTTT,TRBJ2-3,once,TRBV7-9,.
CASSQGARNYGYTF,TGCGCCAGCTCGCAGGGGGCGCGGAACTATGGCTACACCTTC,TRBJ1-2,.,TRBV4-1,TRBD1
CASSLGRDRGNQPQHF,TGTGCCAGCAGCTTAGGCCGGGACAGGGGAAATCAGCCCCAGCATTTT,TRBJ1-5,.,TRBV13,TRBD1
CASSRTSGGSNEQFF,TGCGCCAGCAGCCGGACTAGCGGGGGGAGCAATGAGCAGTTCTTC,TRBJ2-1,.,TRBV4-1,TRBD2
CASSAPGENEKLFF,TGTGCCAGCAGCGCTCCCGGGGAGAATGAAAAACTGTTTTTT,TRBJ1-4,medium-sized,TRBV9,.
CSVSGGDGEQFF,TGCAGCGTATCGGGGGGGGATGGTGAGCAGTTCTTC,TRBJ2-1,.,TRBV29-1,TRBD2
CASSLAGYYGYTF,TGTGCCAGCAGCTTAGCCGGGTACTATGGCTACACCTTC,TRBJ1-2,.,TRBV7-9,.